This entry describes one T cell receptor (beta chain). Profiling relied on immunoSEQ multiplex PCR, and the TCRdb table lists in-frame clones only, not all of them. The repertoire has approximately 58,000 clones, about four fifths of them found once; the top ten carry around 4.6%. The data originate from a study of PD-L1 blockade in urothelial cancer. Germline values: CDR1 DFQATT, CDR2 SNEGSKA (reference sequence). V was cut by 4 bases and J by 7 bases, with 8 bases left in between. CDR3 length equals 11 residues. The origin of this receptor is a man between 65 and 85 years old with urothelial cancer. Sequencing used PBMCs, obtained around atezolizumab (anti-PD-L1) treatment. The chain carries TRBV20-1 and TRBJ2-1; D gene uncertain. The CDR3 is CSAILRNEQFF. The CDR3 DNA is TGCAGTGCTATTTTGAGAAATGAGCAGTTCTTC.